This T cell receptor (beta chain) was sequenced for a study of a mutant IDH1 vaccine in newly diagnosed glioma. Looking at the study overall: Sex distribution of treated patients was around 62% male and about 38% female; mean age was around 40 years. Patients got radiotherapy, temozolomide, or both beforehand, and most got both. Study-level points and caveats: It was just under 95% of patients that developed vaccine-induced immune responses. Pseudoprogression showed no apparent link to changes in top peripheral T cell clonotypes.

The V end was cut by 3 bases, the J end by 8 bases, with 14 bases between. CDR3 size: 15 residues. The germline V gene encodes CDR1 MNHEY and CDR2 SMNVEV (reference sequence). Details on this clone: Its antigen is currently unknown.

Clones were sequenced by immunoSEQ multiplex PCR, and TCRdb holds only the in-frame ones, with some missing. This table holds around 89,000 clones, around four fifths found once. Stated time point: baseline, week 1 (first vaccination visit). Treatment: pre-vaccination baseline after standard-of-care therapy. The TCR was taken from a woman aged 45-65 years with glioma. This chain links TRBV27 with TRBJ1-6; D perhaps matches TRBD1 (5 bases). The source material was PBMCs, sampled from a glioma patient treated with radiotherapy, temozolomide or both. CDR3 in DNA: TGTGCCAGCAGTTTTTCCGGGGCCGGAGATTCACCCCTCCACTTT. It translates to CASSFSGAGDSPLHF.